This T cell receptor (beta chain) was documented in a study of CD8+ T cells in alopecia areata. Treatment defined: oral pan-JAK inhibitor, 5-10 mg twice daily. Obtained from alopecia areata patients were lesional scalp punch biopsies along with peripheral blood. CDR1 and CDR2 (germline): SNHLY, FYNNEI. The CDR3 consists of 13 residues. The V gene end was trimmed by 5 bases and the J gene end by 5 bases; junction bases not matched to a gene: 3. RNA was extracted and reverse transcribed into cDNA as the sequencing template. Assay: immunoSEQ multiplex PCR; the TCRdb copy retains only in-frame clones and omits some. This table holds about 190,000 clones, 60% found once.

The specimen was CD4+ T cells sorted from blood, collected at week 24, from a patient treated with tofacitinib. The J gene is TRBJ1-5, the V gene TRBV2; 7 positions match TRBD1. This TCR derives from a human donor with alopecia areata. CDR3 sequence: CASSPTGDQPQHF. In nucleotides, the CDR3 is TGTGCCAGCAGTCCAACAGGGGATCAGCCCCAGCATTTT.